The clone carrying this T cell receptor (beta chain) occurred once. The assay was immunoSEQ multiplex PCR, and TCRdb's table has in-frame clones only and misses some. This table has roughly 41,000 clones, approximately 80% appearing once. The data originate from a study of blood T cell repertoires in COVID-19. There are 15 residues in the CDR3. The germline CDR1 and CDR2 sequences are SGHDT and YYEEEE. Between the trimmed V and J ends, which lost 4 bases and 5 bases, there was a span of 18 bases. This receptor was identified in a man in his fifties or sixties with active COVID-19. Sequenced input: peripheral blood. The chain combines TRBV5-6 with TRBJ2-5; D is unclear. CDR3 protein: CASSRSLSPRETQYF. The CDR3, as DNA: TGTGCCAGCAGCCGTAGCCTCTCCCCGAGGGAGACCCAGTACTTC. Variable domain in full (rest from reference TRBV5-6 and TRBJ2-5): DAGVTQSPTHLIKTRGQQVTLRCSPKSGHDTVSWYQQALGQGPQFIFQYYEEEERQRGNFPDRFSGHQFPNYSSELNVNALLLGDSALYLCASSRSLSPRETQYFGPGTRLLVL.